Given below is one T cell receptor beta chain in context. What it recognizes is unknown. Using quantitative 5'-RACE with molecular barcodes, the authors made TCR beta libraries. TCRdb ran MiXCR on the 5' RACE reads and lists one entry per CDR3 protein. This table holds around 150,000 distinct CDR3 sequences, 15% to 20% found once. Germline V lookup: CDR1 SGHRS, CDR2 YFSETQ. This CDR3 spans 15 amino acids. Trimming at V came to 4 bases and at J to 3 bases, leaving 4 bases not matched to a gene. This entry is derived from a study of CD8 T cells in ankylosing spondylitis. Study-level results: Reactive arthritis synovial fluid and blood were previously reported to contain some motif variants. Ankylosing spondylitis blood seemed to carry a telltale TCR beta motif made of under ten highly homologous variants.

This chain connects TRBV5-1 to TRBJ1-6, with 7 bases matching TRBD1. The clonotype comes from a male donor with ankylosing spondylitis or in good health (not recorded which). The sequenced material came from blood, either unsorted or a sorted T cell fraction (not recorded which). CDR3 loop: CASSRDRVYNSPLHF. DNA of the CDR3: TGCGCCAGCAGCCGTGACAGGGTCTATAATTCACCCCTCCACTTT.